Included here is one T cell receptor (beta chain) sequence, with context. The data belong to a study of blood T cell repertoires in COVID-19. In the study overall: From the United States, Italy and Spain came samples of acute and convalescent COVID-19. Sample material is recorded as cDNA or gDNA derived from T cells, B-cell-depleted T cells, or PBMCs.

The germline CDR1 and CDR2 sequences are LNHNV and YYDKDF (reference sequence). CDR3 length: 18 residues. The V gene end was trimmed by 1 base and the J gene end by 1 base; junction bases not matched to a gene: 9. Original processing methods: Using reference gene primer amplification, nucleated cell counts were estimated. Sequenced by immunoSEQ multiplex PCR; TCRdb stores in-frame clones only, minus some. V and J calls plus clone size are reproduced from that table; the DNA served to infer D and trimming. The sample comprises about 32,000 clones, more than 80% of which are singletons, and 44% rests with the top ten.

The sequence was collected from a man aged 55 to 70 with active or convalescent COVID-19. Sequenced input: peripheral blood. The chain is built from TRBV15 and TRBJ1-5; 8 nucleotides align to TRBD1. CDR3 in amino acids: CATSRGRQGAVSNQPQHF. The CDR3, as DNA: TGTGCCACCAGCAGAGGGAGGCAGGGGGCGGTGAGCAATCAGCCCCAGCATTTT.